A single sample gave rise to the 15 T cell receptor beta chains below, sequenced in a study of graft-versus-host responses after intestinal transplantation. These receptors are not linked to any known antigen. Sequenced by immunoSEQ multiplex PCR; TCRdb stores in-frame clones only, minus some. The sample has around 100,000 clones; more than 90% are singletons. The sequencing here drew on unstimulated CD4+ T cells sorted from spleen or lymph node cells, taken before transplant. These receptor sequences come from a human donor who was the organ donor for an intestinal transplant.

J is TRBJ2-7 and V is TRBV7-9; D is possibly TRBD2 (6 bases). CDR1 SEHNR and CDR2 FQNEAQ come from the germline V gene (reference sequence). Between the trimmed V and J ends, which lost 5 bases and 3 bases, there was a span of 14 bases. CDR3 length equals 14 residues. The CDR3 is CASSPVLRGYEQYF. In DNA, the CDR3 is TGTGCCAGCAGCCCCGTTCTGCGGGGCTACGAGCAGTACTTC.

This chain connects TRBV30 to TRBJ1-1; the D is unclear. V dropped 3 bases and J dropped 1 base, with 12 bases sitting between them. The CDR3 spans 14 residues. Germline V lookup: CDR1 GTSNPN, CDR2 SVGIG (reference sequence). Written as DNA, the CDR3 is TGTGCCTGGAGGGGCGGAGGTAAGAACACTGAAGCTTTCTTT. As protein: CAWRGGGKNTEAFF. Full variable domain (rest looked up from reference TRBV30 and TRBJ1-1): SQTIHQWPATLVQPVGSPLSLECTVEGTSNPNLYWYRQAAGRGLQLLFYSVGIGQISSEVPQNLSASRPQDRQFILSSKKLLLSDSGFYLCAWRGGGKNTEAFFGQGTRLTVV.

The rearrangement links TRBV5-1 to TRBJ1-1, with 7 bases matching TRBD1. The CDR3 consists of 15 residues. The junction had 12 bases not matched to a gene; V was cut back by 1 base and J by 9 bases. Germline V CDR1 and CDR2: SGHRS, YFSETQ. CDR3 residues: CASSLLGQDGHQAFF. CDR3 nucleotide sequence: TGCGCCAGCAGCTTGTTAGGACAGGACGGGCATCAAGCTTTCTTT.

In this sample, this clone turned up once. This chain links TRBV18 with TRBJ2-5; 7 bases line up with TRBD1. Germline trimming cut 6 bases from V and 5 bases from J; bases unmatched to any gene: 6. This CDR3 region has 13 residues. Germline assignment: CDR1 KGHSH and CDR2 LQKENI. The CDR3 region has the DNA TGTGCCAGCTCCGGGACAGTCCAGGAGACCCAGTACTTC. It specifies CASSGTVQETQYF.

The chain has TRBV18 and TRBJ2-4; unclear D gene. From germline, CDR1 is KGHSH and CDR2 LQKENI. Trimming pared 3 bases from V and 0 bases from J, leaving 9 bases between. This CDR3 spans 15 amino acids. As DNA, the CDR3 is TGTGCCAGCTCACCGGTTCCTCTAGCCAAAAACATTCAGTACTTC. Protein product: CASSPVPLAKNIQYF.

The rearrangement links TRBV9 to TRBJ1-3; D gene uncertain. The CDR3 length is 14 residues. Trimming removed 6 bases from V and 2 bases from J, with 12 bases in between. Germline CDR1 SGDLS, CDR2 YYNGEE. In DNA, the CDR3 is TGTGCCAGCAACCCACAAGGAACTGGAAACACCATATATTTT. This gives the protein CASNPQGTGNTIYF.

The CDR3 here is CATSRVGLGPETQYF. The CDR3 coding sequence is TGTGCCACCAGCCGCGTCGGGTTGGGTCCAGAGACCCAGTACTTC. The chain uses TRBV15 and TRBJ2-5; D is ambiguous. Germline V gene lookup returns CDR1 LNHNV and CDR2 YYDKDF (reference sequence). The V and J ends lost 5 bases and 4 bases respectively, with 17 bases between them. This CDR3 region has 15 residues.

The CDR3 DNA sequence: TGTGCCAGCAGCTTAGCGGGTAATAGCAATCAGCCCCAGCATTTT. As protein: CASSLAGNSNQPQHF. The genes are TRBV7-9 and TRBJ1-5; D remains ambiguous. V lost 0 bases and J 0 bases, leaving 6 bases between the germline ends. The germline gives CDR1 SEHNR, CDR2 FQNEAQ (reference sequence). The CDR3 length is 15 residues.

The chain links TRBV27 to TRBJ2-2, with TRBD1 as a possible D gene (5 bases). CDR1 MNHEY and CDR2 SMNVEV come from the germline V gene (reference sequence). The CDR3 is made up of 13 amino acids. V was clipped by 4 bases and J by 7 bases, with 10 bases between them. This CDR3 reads CASSWTLVGELFF. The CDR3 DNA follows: TGTGCCAGCAGTTGGACATTGGTCGGGGAGCTGTTTTTT.

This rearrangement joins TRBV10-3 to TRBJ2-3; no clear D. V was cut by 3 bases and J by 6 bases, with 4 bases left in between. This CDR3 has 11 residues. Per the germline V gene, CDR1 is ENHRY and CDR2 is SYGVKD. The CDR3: CAISERDTQYF. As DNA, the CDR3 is TGTGCCATCAGTGAAAGGGATACGCAGTATTTT.

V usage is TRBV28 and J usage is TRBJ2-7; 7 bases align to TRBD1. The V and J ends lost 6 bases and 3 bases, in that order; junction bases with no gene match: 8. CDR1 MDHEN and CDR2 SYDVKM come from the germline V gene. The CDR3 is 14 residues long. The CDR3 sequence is CASRSGTVRYEQYF. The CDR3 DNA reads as TGTGCCAGCAGGTCGGGGACAGTTCGCTACGAGCAGTACTTC.

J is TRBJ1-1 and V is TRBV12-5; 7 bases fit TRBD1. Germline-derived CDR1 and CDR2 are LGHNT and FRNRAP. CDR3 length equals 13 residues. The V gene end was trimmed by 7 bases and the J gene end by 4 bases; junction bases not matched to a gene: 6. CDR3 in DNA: TGTGCTAGTGTTAAACAGGGGCTCACTGAAGCTTTCTTT. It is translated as CASVKQGLTEAFF.

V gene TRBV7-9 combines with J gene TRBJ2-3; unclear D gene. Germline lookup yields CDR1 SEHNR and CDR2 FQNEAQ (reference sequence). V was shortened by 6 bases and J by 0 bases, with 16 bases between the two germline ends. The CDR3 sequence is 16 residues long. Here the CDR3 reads CASRPVSGPSTDTQYF. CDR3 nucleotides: TGTGCCAGCAGACCCGTTTCTGGCCCTAGCACAGATACGCAGTATTTT.

CDR3 loop: CASSDGQGYYNEQFF. The CDR3 DNA reads TGTGCCAGCAGCGACGGACAGGGCTACTACAATGAGCAGTTCTTC. The J gene is TRBJ2-1, the V gene TRBV2; 8 bases match TRBD1. Looked up from germline, CDR1 is SNHLY and CDR2 is FYNNEI. Trimming at V came to 6 bases and at J to 3 bases, leaving 7 bases not matched to a gene. The CDR3 runs to 15 residues.

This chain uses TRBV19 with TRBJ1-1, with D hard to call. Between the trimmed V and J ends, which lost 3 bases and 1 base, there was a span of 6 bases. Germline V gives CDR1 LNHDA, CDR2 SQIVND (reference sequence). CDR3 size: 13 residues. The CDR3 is CASSMRANTEAFF. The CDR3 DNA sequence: TGTGCCAGTAGTATGAGGGCGAACACTGAAGCTTTCTTT.